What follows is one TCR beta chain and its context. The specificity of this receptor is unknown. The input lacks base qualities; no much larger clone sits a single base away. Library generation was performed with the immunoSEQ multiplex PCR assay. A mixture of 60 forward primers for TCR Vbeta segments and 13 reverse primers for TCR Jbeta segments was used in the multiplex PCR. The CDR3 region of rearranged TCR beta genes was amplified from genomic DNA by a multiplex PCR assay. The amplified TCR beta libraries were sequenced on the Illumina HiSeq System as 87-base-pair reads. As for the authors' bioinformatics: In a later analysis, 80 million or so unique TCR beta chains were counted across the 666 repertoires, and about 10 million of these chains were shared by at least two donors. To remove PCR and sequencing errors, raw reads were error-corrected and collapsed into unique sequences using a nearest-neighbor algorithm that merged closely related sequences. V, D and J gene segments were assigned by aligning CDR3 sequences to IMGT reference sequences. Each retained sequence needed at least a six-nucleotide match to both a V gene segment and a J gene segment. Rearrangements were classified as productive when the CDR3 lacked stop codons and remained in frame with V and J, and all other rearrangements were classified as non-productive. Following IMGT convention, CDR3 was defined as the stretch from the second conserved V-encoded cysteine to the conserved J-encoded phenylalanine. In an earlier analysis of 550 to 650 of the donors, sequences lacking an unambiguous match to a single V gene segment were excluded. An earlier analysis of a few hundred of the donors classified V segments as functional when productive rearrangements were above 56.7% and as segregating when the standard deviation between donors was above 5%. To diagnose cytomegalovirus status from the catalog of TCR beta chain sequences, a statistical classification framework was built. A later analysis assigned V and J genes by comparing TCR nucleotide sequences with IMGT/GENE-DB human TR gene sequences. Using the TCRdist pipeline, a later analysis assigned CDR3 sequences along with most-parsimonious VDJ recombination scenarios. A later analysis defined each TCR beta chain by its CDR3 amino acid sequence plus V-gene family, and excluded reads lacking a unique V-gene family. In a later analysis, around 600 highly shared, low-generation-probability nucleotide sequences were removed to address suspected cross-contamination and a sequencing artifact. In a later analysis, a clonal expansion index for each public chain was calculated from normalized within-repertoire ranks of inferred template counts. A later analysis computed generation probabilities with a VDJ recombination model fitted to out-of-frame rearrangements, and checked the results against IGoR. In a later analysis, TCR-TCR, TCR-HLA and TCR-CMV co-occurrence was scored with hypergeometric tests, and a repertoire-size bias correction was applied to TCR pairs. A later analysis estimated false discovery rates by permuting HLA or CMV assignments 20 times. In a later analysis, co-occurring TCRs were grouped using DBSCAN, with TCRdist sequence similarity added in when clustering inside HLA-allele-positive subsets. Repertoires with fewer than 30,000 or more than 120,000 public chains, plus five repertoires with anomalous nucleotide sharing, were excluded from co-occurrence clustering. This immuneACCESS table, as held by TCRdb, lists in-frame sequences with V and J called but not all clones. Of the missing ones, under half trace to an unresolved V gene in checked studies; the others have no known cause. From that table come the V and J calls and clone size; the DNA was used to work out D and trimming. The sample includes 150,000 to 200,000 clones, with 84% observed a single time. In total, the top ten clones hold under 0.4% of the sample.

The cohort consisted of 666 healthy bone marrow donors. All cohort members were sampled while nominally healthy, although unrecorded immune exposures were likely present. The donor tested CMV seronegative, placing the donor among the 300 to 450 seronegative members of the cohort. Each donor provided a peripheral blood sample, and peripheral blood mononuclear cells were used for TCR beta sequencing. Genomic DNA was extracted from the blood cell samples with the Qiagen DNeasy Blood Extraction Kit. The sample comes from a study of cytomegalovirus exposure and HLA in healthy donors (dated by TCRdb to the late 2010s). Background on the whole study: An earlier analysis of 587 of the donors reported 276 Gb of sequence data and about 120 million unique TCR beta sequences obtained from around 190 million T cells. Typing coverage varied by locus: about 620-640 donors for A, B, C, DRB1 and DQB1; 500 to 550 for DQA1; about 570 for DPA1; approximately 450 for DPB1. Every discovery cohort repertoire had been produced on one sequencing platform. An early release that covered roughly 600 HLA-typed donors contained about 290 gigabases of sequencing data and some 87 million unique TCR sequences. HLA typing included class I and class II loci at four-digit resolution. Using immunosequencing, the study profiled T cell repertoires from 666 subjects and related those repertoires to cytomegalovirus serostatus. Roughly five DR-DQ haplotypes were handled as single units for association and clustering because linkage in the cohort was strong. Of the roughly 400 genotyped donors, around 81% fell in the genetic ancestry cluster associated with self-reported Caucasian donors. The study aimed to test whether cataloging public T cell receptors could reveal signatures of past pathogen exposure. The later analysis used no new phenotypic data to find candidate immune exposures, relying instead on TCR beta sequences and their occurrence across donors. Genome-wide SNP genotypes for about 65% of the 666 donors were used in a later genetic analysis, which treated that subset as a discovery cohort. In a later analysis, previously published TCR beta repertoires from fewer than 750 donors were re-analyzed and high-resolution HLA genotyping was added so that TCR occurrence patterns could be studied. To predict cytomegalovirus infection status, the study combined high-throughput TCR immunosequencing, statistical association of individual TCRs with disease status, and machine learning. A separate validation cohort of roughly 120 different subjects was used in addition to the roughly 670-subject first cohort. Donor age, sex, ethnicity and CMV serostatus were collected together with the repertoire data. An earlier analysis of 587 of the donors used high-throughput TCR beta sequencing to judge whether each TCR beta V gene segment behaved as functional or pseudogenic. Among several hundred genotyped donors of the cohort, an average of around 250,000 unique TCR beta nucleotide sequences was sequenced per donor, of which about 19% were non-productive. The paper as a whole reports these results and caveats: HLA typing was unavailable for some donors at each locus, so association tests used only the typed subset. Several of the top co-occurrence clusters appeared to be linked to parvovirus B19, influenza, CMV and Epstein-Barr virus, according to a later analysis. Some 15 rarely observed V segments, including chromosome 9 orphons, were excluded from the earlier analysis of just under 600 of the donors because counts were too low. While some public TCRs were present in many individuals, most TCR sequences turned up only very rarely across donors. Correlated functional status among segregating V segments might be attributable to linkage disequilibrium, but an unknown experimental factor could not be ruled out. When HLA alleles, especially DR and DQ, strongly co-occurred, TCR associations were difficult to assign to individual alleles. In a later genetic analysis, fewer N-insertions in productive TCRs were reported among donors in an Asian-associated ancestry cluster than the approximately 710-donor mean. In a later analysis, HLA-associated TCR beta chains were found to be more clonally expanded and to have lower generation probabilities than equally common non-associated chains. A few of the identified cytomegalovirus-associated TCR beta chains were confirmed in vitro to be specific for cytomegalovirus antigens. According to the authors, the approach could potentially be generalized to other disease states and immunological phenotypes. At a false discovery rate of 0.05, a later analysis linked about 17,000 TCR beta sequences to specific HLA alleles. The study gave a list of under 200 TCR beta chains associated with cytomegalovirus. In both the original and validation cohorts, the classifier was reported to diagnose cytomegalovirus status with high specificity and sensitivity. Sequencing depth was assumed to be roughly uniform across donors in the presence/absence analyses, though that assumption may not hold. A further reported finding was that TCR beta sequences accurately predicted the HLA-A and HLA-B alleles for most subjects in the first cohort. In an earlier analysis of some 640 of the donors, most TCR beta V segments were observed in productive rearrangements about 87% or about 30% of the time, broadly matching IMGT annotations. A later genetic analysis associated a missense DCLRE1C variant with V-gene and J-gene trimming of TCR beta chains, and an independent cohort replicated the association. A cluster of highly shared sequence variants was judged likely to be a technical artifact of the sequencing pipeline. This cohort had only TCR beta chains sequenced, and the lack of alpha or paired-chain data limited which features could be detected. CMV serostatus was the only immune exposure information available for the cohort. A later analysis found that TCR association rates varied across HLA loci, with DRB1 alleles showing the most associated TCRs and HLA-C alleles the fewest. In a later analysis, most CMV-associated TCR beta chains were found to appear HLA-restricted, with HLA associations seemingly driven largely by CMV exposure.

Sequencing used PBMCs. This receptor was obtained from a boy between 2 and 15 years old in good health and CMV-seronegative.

The CDR3: CASSSEGAAYEQYF. The nucleotide sequence is given as TGTGCCAGCAGTTCTGAGGGGGCTGCCTACGAGCAGTACTTC. The rearranged chain carries TRBV27 and TRBJ2-7, with 7 bases matching TRBD1. CDR1 is given as MNHEY and CDR2 as SMNVEV, both from the germline V gene (reference sequence). From the cysteine through the phenylalanine, the CDR3 covers 14 amino acids. Kept here is only the CDR3 DNA, which spans 42 bases and is read in frame from base 1. Trimmed from V: 4 bases; trimmed from J: 2 bases; junction bases lacking a gene match: 5.